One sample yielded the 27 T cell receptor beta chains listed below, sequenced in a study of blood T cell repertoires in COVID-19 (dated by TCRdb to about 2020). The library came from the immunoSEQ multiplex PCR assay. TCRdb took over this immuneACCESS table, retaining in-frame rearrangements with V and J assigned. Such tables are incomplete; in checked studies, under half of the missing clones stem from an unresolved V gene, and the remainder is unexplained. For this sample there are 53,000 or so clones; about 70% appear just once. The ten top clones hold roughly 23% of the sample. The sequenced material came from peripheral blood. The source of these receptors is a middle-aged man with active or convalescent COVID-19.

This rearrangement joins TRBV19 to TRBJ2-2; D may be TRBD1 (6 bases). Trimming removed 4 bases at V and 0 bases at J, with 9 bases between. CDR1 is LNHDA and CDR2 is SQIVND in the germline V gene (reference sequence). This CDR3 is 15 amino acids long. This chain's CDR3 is CASSTGQTNTGELFF. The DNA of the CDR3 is TGTGCCAGTAGTACCGGACAGACGAACACCGGGGAGCTGTTTTTT.

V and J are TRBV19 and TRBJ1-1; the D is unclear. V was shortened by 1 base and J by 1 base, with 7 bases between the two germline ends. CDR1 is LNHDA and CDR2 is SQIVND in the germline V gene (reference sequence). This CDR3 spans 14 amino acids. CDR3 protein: CASSIGLENTEAFF. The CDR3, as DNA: TGTGCCAGTAGTATAGGACTGGAGAACACTGAAGCTTTCTTT.

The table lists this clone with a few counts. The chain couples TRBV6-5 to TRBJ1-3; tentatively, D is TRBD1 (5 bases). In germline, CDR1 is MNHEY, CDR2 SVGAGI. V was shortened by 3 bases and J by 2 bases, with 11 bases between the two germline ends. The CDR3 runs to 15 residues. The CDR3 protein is CASSYLGGAGNTIYF. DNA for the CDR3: TGTGCCAGCAGTTATTTGGGGGGAGCTGGAAACACCATATATTTT.

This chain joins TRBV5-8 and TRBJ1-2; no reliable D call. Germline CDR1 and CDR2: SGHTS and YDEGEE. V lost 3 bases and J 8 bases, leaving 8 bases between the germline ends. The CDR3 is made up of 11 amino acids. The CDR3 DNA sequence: TGTGCCAGCAGCTCCTTCGGGGGCTACACCTTC. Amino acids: CASSSFGGYTF.

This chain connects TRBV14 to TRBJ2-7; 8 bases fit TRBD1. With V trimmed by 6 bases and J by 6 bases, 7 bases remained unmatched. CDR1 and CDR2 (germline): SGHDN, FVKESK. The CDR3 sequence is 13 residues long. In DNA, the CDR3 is TGTGCCAGCAGTCGGGACAGGACTGGCGAGCAGTACTTC. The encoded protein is CASSRDRTGEQYF.

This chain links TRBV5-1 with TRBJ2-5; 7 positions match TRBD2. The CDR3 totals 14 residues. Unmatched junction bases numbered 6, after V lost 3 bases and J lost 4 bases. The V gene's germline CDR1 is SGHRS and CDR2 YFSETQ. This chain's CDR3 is CASSSGLGGETQYF. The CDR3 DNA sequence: TGCGCCAGCAGCTCCGGACTAGGAGGAGAGACCCAGTACTTC. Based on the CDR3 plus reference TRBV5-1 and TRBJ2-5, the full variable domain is KAGVTQTPRYLIKTRGQQVTLSCSPISGHRSVSWYQQTPGQGLQFLFEYFSETQRNKGNFPGRFSGRQFSNSRSEMNVSTLELGDSALYLCASSSGLGGETQYFGPGTRLLVL.

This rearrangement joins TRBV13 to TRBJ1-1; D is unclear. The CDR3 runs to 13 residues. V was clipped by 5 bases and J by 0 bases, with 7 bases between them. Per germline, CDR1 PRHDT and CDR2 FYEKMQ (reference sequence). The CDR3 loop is CASSPGMNTEAFF. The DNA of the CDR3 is TGTGCCAGCAGCCCGGGAATGAACACTGAAGCTTTCTTT.

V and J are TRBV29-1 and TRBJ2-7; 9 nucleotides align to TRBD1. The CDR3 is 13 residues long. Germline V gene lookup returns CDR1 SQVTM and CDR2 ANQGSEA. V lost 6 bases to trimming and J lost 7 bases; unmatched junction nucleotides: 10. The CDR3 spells CSVSGQGGEEQYF. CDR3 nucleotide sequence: TGCAGCGTCTCGGGACAGGGAGGAGAGGAGCAGTACTTC.

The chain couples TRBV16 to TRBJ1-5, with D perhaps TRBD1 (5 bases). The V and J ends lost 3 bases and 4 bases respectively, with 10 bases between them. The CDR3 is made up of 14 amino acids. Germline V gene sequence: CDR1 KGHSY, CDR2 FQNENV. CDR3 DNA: TGTGCCAGCAGCCACGACAGTAAGAATCAGCCCCAGCATTTT. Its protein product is CASSHDSKNQPQHF. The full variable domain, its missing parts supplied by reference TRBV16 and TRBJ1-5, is GEEVAQTPKHLVRGEGQKAKLYCAPIKGHSYVFWYQQVLKNEFKFLISFQNENVFDETGMPKERFSAKCLPNSPCSLEIQATKLEDSAVYFCASSHDSKNQPQHFGDGTRLSIL.

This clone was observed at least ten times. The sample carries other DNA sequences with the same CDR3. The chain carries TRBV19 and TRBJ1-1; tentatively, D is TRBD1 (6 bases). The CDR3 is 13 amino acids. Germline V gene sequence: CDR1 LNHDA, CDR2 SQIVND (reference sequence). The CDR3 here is CPPHGGAGGAAFF. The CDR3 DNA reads TGTCCCCCCCATGGGGGGGCGGGGGGGGCAGCTTTCTTT.

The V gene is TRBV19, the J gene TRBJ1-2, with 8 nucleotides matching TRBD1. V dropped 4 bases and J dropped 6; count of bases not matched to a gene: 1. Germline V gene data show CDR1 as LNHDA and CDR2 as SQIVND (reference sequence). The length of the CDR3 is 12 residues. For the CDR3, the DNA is TGTGCCAGTAGTACAGGGGGCCATGGCTACACCTTC. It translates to CASSTGGHGYTF.

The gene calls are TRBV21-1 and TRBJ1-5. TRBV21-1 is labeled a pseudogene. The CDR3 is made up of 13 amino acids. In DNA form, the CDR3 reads TGTGCCAGCACCGGACGGGGGAATCAGCCCCAGCATTTT. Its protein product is CASTGRGNQPQHF.

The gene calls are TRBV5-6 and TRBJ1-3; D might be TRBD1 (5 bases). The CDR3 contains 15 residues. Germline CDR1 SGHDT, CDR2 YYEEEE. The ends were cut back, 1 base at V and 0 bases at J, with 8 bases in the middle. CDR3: CASSLTGDSGNTIYF. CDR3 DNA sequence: TGTGCCAGCAGCTTGACGGGGGACTCTGGAAACACCATATATTTT. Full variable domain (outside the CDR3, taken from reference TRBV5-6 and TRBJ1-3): DAGVTQSPTHLIKTRGQQVTLRCSPKSGHDTVSWYQQALGQGPQFIFQYYEEEERQRGNFPDRFSGHQFPNYSSELNVNALLLGDSALYLCASSLTGDSGNTIYFGEGSWLTVV.

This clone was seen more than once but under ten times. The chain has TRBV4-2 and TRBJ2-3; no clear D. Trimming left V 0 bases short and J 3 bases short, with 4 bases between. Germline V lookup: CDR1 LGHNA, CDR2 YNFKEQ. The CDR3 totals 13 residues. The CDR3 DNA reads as TGTGCCAGCAGCCAAGACTTAACAGATACGCAGTATTTT. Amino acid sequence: CASSQDLTDTQYF.

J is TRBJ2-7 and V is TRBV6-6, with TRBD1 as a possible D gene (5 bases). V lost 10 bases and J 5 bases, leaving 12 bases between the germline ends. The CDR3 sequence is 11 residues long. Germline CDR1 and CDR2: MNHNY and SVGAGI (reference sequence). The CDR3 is CATFLQDEQYF. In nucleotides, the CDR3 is TGTGCCACCTTCTTACAGGACGAGCAGTACTTC.

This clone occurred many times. This chain's CDR3 is CASSLGRDRGYTF. The CDR3 region has the DNA TGTGCCAGCAGCTTAGGCAGGGATCGTGGCTACACCTTC. This chain connects TRBV7-2 to TRBJ1-2, with D maybe TRBD1 (5 bases). In germline, CDR1 is SGHTA, CDR2 FQGNSA. V was clipped by 1 base and J by 7 bases, with 10 bases between them. The CDR3 runs 13 residues.

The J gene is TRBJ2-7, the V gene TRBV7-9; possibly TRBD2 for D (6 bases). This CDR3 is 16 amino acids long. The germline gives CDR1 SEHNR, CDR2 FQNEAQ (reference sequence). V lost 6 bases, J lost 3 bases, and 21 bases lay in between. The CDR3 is CASSLQSGSGSYEQYF. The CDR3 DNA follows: TGTGCCAGCAGTCTCCAATCAGGTAGCGGAAGCTACGAGCAGTACTTC.

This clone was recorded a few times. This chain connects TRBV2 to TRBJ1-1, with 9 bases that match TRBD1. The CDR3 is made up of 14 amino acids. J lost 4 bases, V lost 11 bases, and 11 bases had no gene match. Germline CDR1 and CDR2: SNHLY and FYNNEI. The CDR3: CAGWTGVTGTEAFF. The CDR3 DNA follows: TGTGCCGGATGGACAGGGGTTACGGGCACTGAAGCTTTCTTT.

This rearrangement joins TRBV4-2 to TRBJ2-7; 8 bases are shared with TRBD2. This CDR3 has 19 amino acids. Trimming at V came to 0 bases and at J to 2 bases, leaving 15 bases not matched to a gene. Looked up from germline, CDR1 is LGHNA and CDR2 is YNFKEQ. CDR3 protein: CASSQDLGGGTTLTYEQYF. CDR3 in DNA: TGTGCCAGCAGCCAAGATTTAGGCGGGGGGACCACTTTAACCTACGAGCAGTACTTC.

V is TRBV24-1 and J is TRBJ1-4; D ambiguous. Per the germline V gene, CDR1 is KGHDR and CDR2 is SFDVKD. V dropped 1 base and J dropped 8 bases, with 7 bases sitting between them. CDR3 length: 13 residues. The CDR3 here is CATSDFEWEKLFF. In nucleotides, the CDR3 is TGTGCCACCAGTGATTTCGAGTGGGAAAAACTGTTTTTT.

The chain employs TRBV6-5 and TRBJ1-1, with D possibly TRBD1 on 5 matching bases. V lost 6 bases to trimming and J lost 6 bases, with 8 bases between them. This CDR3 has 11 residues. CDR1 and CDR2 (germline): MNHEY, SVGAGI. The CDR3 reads CASSGGAEAFF. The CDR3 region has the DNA TGTGCCAGCAGCGGGGGGGCTGAAGCTTTCTTT.

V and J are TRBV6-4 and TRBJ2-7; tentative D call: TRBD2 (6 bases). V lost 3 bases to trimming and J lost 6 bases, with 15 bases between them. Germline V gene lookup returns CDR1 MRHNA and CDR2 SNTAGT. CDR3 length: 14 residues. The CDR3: CASSDGASGGEQYF. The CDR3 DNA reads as TGTGCCAGCAGTGATGGCGCCTCCGGGGGCGAGCAGTACTTC.

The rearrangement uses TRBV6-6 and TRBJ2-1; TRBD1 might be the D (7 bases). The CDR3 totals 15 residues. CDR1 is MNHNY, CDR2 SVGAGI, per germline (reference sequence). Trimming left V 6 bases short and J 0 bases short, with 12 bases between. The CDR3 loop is CASRSQGGSYNEQFF. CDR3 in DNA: TGTGCCAGCAGGTCGCAGGGGGGCTCCTACAATGAGCAGTTCTTC.

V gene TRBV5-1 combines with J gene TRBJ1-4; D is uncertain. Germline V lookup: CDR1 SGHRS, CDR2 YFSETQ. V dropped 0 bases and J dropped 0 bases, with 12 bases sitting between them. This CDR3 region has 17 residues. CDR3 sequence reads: CASSLGRAAATNEKLFF. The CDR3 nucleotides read TGCGCCAGCAGCTTGGGGCGGGCGGCTGCAACTAATGAAAAACTGTTTTTT. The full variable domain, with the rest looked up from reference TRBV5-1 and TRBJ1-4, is KAGVTQTPRYLIKTRGQQVTLSCSPISGHRSVSWYQQTPGQGLQFLFEYFSETQRNKGNFPGRFSGRQFSNSRSEMNVSTLELGDSALYLCASSLGRAAATNEKLFFGSGTQLSVL.

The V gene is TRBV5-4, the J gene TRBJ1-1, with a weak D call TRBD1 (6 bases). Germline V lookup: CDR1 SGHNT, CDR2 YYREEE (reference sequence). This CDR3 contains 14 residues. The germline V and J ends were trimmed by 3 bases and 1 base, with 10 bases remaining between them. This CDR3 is CASSSQTGNTEAFF. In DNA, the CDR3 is TGTGCCAGCAGCTCGCAGACAGGGAACACTGAAGCTTTCTTT.

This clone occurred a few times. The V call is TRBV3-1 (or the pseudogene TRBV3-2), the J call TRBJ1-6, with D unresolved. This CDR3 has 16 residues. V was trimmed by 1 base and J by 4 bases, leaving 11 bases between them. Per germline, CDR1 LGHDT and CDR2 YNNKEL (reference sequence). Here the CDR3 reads CASSQVRATYNSPLHF. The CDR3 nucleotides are TGTGCCAGCAGCCAAGTGCGGGCGACTTATAATTCACCCCTCCACTTT.

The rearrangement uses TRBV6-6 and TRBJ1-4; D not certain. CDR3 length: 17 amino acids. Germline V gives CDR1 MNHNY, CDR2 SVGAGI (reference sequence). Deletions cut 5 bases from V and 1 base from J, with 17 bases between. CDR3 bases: TGTGCCAGCAGTCAAAGGAGGAGGATCGGAACTAATGAAAAACTGTTTTTT. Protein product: CASSQRRRIGTNEKLFF.